What follows describes a single T cell receptor beta chain. This clonotype was detected ten times or more. Its antigen is not yet known. No qualities accompany the bases; no much larger clone lies one base away. Libraries came from PCR. This sample was sequenced with an Illumina HiSeq 2500. TCR libraries were prepared with molecular barcoding, using unique molecular identifiers to normalize TCRbeta repertoire quantification. TCRdb reprocessing: public reads trimmed at Q25 with fastp, clones called with MiXCR, in-frame beta chains kept. Here each entry gathers all rows of one CDR3 protein and keeps the most common genes and DNA. This sample has fewer than 350,000 distinct CDR3 sequences in its table, and more than 9% of those were observed once. 20% to 25% of the sample is held by the ten biggest clonotypes. The data are from a study of T-cell reconstitution after alpha-beta-depleted transplantation in children (dated by TCRdb to the mid-2010s). Some background on the complete study: Using TCR repertoire profiling, the study quantitatively followed how T-cell immune reconstitution unfolded in children after TCRalphabeta/CD19-depleted allogeneic hematopoietic cell transplantation.

On the study overall, not on this receptor specifically: In some patients, the high TCRbeta diversity seen at day 60 was put down to recipient T cells and intrathymic progenitors that had survived conditioning. Over the following months the frequencies of hyperexpanded clones went down, and after one year T-cell counts and TCRbeta diversity were mostly credited to newly produced T cells. The apparently early alphabetaT-cell count recovery about two months after transplant was reportedly dependent on only several hundred rapidly expanded clones derived from non-depleted graft cells.

The treatment or condition label, as the study defines it: allogeneic hematopoietic cell transplantation with graft depleted of TCRalphabeta T cells and CD19 B cells. The transplant recipients were children given TCRalphabeta/CD19-depleted allogeneic hematopoietic cell grafts. Via the germline V gene, CDR1 is SGHAT and CDR2 FQNNGV. Taken from cysteine to phenylalanine, the CDR3 has 14 residues. CDR3 DNA only is kept here, 42 bases in frame from base 1. V is cut by 3 bases and J by 1 base, and the space between the germline ends is 9 bases. Here the sequenced sample was peripheral blood, taken 180 days after TCRalphabeta/CD19-depleted stem cell transplant. The chain is assembled from TRBV11-2 and TRBJ2-5, and perhaps TRBD1 as D gene, on 6 matching bases. The TCR comes from a male patient aged 2-15 years who had a stem cell transplant for chronic granulomatous disease, so the T cells may come from the graft donor. The CDR3 protein sequence reads: CASSFGTRQETQYF. The DNA sequence is TGTGCCAGCAGCTTTGGGACACGCCAAGAGACCCAGTACTTC.